Below, 23 T cell receptor beta chains from the same sample are listed, as sequenced in a study of neurological immune-mediated disorders (dated by TCRdb to between 2017 and 2020). Library preparation used 5' RACE. The sequencer listed for this sample is Illumina HiSeq 2500. The raw public reads went through TCRdb reprocessing: fastp at Q25, MiXCR clone calling, in-frame beta chains kept. CDR3 protein sequences are deduplicated, and each keeps its most common genes and DNA. A total of roughly 14,000 distinct CDR3 sequences appear in this sample, 6% to 8% of them only once. Around 24% of the sample goes to the ten largest clones. Sequences were obtained from CD8+ T cells from blood. The receptor set was obtained from a woman aged 35 to 49 in good health.

In this sample, this clonotype turned up many times. The V call is TRBV4-1, the J call TRBJ2-5; 7 nucleotides match TRBD1. The CDR3 covers 13 residues. The V gene's germline CDR1 is MGHRA and CDR2 YSYEKL. After removal of 5 bases from V and 6 bases from J, the junction contained 6 bases not matched to a gene. In nucleotides, the CDR3 is TGCGCCAGCAGCATCGACAGGGCAAAGACCCAGTACTTC. Its translation: CASSIDRAKTQYF.

The chain carries TRBV10-3 and TRBJ2-1; D is unclear. The germline V gene has CDR1 ENHRY and CDR2 SYGVKD. The CDR3 covers 12 residues. V lost 8 bases and J lost 6, with 11 bases in between. The CDR3 nucleotides read TGTGCCATCGCCGCGTCGAGCAATGAGCAGTTCTTC. It specifies CAIAASSNEQFF.

Ten or more counts support this clonotype. This chain connects TRBV4-1 to TRBJ2-7; possibly TRBD2 for D (5 bases). This CDR3 comprises 15 residues. V lost 1 base, J lost 1 base, and 11 bases lay in between. CDR1 is MGHRA, CDR2 YSYEKL, per germline. The CDR3 here is CASSQGGLSSYEQYF. As DNA, the CDR3 is TGCGCCAGCAGCCAAGGCGGGTTGTCGTCCTACGAGCAGTACTTC.

This clonotype showed up many times. The J gene is TRBJ2-3, the V gene TRBV3-1; D not certain. V was clipped by 2 bases and J by 4 bases, with 19 bases between them. Germline values: CDR1 LGHDT, CDR2 YNNKEL (reference sequence). CDR3 length: 17 amino acids. In DNA form, the CDR3 reads TGTGCCAGCAGCCAACTGGACCCCATAACAATTGCAGATACGCAGTATTTT. Protein sequence: CASSQLDPITIADTQYF.

This clonotype was picked up many times. The J gene is TRBJ2-1, the V gene TRBV7-8, with 14 bases fitting TRBD2. The CDR3 has 21 amino acids. V gave up 1 base and J gave up 2 bases; unmatched junction bases: 13. Germline CDR1 and CDR2: SGHVS and FQNEAQ. CDR3 in amino acids: CASSLVSGTSGSLSTYNEQFF. In DNA form, the CDR3 reads TGTGCCAGCAGCTTAGTGTCCGGGACTAGCGGGAGTTTGTCCACCTACAATGAGCAGTTCTTC.

This clonotype has at least ten counts. V is TRBV20-1 and J is TRBJ2-3; D possibly matches TRBD1 or TRBD2 (5 bases each). The CDR3 consists of 15 residues. Germline CDR1 and CDR2: DFQATT and SNEGSKA (reference sequence). Trimming cost V 0 bases and J 6 bases, with 16 bases left between them. CDR3 DNA sequence: TGCAGTGCTAGAGACCGGGACGGTGCCGTGGATACGCAGTATTTT. This gives the protein CSARDRDGAVDTQYF.

This clonotype showed up many times. This sequence joins TRBV7-8 and TRBJ2-2; a possible D gene is TRBD2 (5 bases). V was trimmed by 5 bases and J by 7 bases, leaving 17 bases between them. This CDR3 has 15 amino acids. The germline CDR1 and CDR2 sequences are SGHVS and FQNEAQ. The chain's CDR3 is CASSPRRVGIGELFF. The CDR3 DNA reads TGTGCCAGCAGCCCCCGGCGGGTGGGGATCGGGGAGCTGTTTTTT.

To note about this clonotype: The limits of the CDR3 on the DNA are not certain, so only TCRdb's listed CDR3 is given. The gene calls are TRBV6-2 or TRBV6-3 and TRBJ2-1. The CDR3 is 15 amino acids long, termini counted. CDR1 and CDR2 from the germline V gene are MNHEY and SVGEGT. This chain's CDR3 is CASILEGRTYNEQFF.

This clonotype was observed many times. The V call is TRBV10-3, the J call TRBJ2-1, with no clear D. In germline, CDR1 is ENHRY, CDR2 SYGVKD. CDR3 length equals 11 residues. V gave up 6 bases and J gave up 9 bases, with 9 bases separating them. The CDR3 protein is CAIRDVGEQFF. The CDR3 nucleotides are TGTGCCATCAGAGACGTGGGTGAGCAGTTCTTC.

This clonotype was recorded many times. The chain has TRBV12-3 or TRBV12-4 and TRBJ2-3, with D uncertain. This CDR3 contains 13 residues. Between the trimmed V and J ends, which lost 4 bases and 7 bases, there was a span of 12 bases. This chain's CDR3 is CASSYTPGHTQYF. CDR3 in DNA: TGTGCCAGCAGTTATACTCCCGGGCATACGCAGTATTTT.

This clonotype is categorized as large (0.1 to 1%). The J gene is TRBJ2-1, the V gene TRBV5-1; D might be TRBD1 (5 bases). Germline V gene sequence: CDR1 SGHRS, CDR2 YFSETQ. Trimming pared 2 bases from V and 6 bases from J, leaving 12 bases between. This CDR3 is 14 amino acids long. The CDR3 loop reads CASSFFRAGNEQFF. DNA for the CDR3: TGCGCCAGCAGCTTTTTCAGGGCCGGCAATGAGCAGTTCTTC.

This clonotype was detected ten times or more. The chain couples TRBV7-9 to TRBJ1-5; D is unresolved. The CDR3 extends over 15 amino acids. Per the germline V gene, CDR1 is SEHNR and CDR2 is FQNEAQ (reference sequence). Trimming shortened V by 5 bases and J by 0 bases, and 11 bases separated the two germline ends. The CDR3 reads CASSPGRYSNQPQHF. CDR3 sequence (DNA): TGTGCCAGCAGCCCCGGACGGTATAGCAATCAGCCCCAGCATTTT. The full variable domain, in which reference TRBV7-9 and TRBJ1-5 provide the parts outside the CDR3, is DTGVSQNPRHKITKRGQNVTFRCDPISEHNRLYWYRQTLGQGPEFLTYFQNEAQLEKSRLLSDRFSAERPKGSFSTLEIQRTEQGDSAMYLCASSPGRYSNQPQHFGDGTRLSIL.

This clonotype has ten or more counts. V usage is TRBV5-1 and J usage is TRBJ2-3; D unresolved. The CDR3 has 17 amino acids. V was trimmed by 0 bases and J by 2 bases, leaving 16 bases between them. CDR1 and CDR2 from the germline V gene are SGHRS and YFSETQ. In DNA, the CDR3 is TGCGCCAGCAGCTTGGCCGGACGAGCGATCCCCACAGATACGCAGTATTTT. This gives the protein CASSLAGRAIPTDTQYF.

This clonotype was recorded at least ten times. CDR3 residues: CSVPGPEAFF. The CDR3 DNA sequence: TGCAGCGTTCCGGGACCAGAAGCTTTCTTT. The V and J genes are TRBV29-1 and TRBJ1-1; possibly TRBD1 for D (5 bases). The CDR3 consists of 10 residues. Trimming pared 5 bases from V and 8 bases from J, leaving 9 bases between. Germline loops: CDR1 SQVTM, CDR2 ANQGSEA.

The V and J genes are TRBV12-3 or TRBV12-4 and TRBJ2-1; D tentatively fits TRBD1 or TRBD2 (5 bases each). The length of the CDR3 is 13 residues. V lost 9 bases and J 2 bases, leaving 11 bases between the germline ends. CDR3: CARGTEPYNEQFF. Written as DNA, the CDR3 is TGTGCCAGGGGGACGGAACCCTACAATGAGCAGTTCTTC.

With regard to this clonotype: The CDR3 carries no conserved terminal phenylalanine or tryptophan, so it likely arises from a read error. The chain recombines TRBV12-3 or TRBV12-4 with TRBJ2-5, with D tentatively TRBD1 or TRBD2 (6 bases each). This CDR3 comprises 15 residues. The V end was cut by 5 bases, the J end by 5 bases, with 18 bases between. This chain's CDR3 is CASSQETGGQETQYL. In nucleotides, the CDR3 is TGTGCCAGCAGTCAGGAAACCGGGGGCCAGGAGACCCAGTACTTA.

This clonotype was found many times. The chain carries TRBV4-1 and TRBJ2-5; D possibly corresponds to TRBD1 (5 bases). CDR1 and CDR2 from the germline V gene are MGHRA and YSYEKL. The V end lost 8 bases, the J end lost 3 bases, and 22 bases lay between the germline ends. The CDR3 length is 16 residues. In DNA form, the CDR3 reads TGCGCCAGCCGAAATACGGCAACAGGTGGAGAAGAGACCCAGTACTTC. Its translation: CASRNTATGGEETQYF.

This clonotype was detected ten times or more. The chain is built from TRBV12-3 or TRBV12-4 and TRBJ2-5; 7 bases fit TRBD1. V shed 5 bases, J shed 3 bases, and the junction held 9 bases outside the gene matches. The CDR3 covers 15 residues. The CDR3 protein is CASSTPGTVEETQYF. The CDR3 nucleotides read TGTGCCAGCAGTACCCCCGGGACAGTCGAAGAGACCCAGTACTTC.

This clonotype was counted ten times or more. This chain uses TRBV5-1 with TRBJ2-5; D is undetermined. V dropped 0 bases and J dropped 6 bases, with 12 bases sitting between them. Germline V gene sequence: CDR1 SGHRS, CDR2 YFSETQ. This CDR3 comprises 14 residues. This chain's CDR3 is CASSLGVFRKTQYF. As DNA, the CDR3 is TGCGCCAGCAGCTTGGGGGTATTCCGGAAGACCCAGTACTTC.

The V call is TRBV30, the J call TRBJ1-2, with D tentatively TRBD1 (5 bases). V lost 4 bases and J lost 4, with 13 bases in between. CDR1 is GTSNPN, CDR2 SVGIG, per germline (reference sequence). This CDR3 has 13 amino acids. Here the CDR3 DNA reads TGTGCCTGGAAATGGGGACGGATCTATGGCTACACCTTC. Translation gives CAWKWGRIYGYTF.

This clonotype was seen at least ten times. CDR3 protein: CASSSQRGRVTDTQYF. DNA of the CDR3: TGTGCCAGCAGTTCACAGCGGGGGAGGGTCACAGATACGCAGTATTTT. The gene calls are TRBV27 and TRBJ2-3; 8 nucleotides agree with TRBD2. V was pared by 4 bases and J by 2 bases, with 8 bases of the junction left unmatched. The length of the CDR3 is 16 residues. Germline V lookup: CDR1 MNHEY, CDR2 SMNVEV (reference sequence).

This clonotype is deemed medium-sized. This chain links TRBV14 with TRBJ1-1; D is perhaps TRBD1 (6 bases). Trimming removed 2 bases from V and 8 bases from J, with 9 bases in between. This CDR3 region has 12 residues. Per germline, CDR1 SGHDN and CDR2 FVKESK. In DNA, the CDR3 is TGTGCCAGCAGCCAAATAGGACAGGAAGCTTTCTTT. As protein: CASSQIGQEAFF.

This clonotype was recorded at least ten times. The rearrangement joins TRBV5-1 to TRBJ2-2, with TRBD1 matching over 8 bases. J was trimmed by 5 bases and V by 2 bases; bases with no gene match: 5. Germline-derived CDR1 and CDR2 are SGHRS and YFSETQ. This CDR3 is built from 15 residues. CDR3 DNA: TGCGCCAGCAGCTTAGGGACAGGTAGAACCGGGGAGCTGTTTTTT. Its protein is CASSLGTGRTGELFF.